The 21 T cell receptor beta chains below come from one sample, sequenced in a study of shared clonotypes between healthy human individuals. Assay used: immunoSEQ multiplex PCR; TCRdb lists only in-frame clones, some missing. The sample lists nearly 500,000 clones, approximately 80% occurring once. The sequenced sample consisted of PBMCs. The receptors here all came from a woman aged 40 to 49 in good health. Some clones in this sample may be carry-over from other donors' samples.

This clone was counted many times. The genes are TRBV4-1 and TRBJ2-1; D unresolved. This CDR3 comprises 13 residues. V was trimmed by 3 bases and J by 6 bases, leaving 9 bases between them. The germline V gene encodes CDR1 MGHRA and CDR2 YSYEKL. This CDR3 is CASSQLDPNEQFF. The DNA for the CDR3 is TGCGCCAGCAGCCAGCTAGATCCCAATGAGCAGTTCTTC.

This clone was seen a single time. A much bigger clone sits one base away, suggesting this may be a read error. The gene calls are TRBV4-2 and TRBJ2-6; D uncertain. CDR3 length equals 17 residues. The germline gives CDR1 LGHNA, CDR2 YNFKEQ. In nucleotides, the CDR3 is TGTGGCAGCAGCCAAGATGGCAGTCTCTCTGGGGCCAACGTCCTGACTTTC. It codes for CGSSQDGSLSGANVLTF.

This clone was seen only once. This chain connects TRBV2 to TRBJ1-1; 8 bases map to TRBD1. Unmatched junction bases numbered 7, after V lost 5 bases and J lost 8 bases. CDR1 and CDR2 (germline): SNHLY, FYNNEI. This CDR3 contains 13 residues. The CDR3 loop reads CASSPEQGVEAFF. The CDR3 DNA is TGTGCCAGCAGTCCAGAACAGGGGGTCGAAGCTTTCTTT.

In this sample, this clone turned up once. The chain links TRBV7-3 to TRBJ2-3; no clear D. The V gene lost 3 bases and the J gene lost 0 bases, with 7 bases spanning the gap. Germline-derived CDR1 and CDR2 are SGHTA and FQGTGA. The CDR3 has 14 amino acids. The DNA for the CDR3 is TGTGCCAGCAGCTTTGGGTCTAGCACAGATACGCAGTATTTT. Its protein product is CASSFGSSTDTQYF.

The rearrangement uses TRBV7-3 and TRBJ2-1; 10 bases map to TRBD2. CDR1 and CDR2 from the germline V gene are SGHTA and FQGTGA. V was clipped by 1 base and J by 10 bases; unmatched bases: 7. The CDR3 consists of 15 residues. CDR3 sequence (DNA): TGTGCCAGCAGCTTAATTCCCGGACTAGCGGAAGAGCAGTTCTTC. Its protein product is CASSLIPGLAEEQFF.

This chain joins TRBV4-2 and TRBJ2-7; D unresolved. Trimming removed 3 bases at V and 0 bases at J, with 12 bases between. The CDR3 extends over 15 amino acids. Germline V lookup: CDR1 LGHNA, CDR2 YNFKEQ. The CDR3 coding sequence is TGTGCCAGCAGCCAGGCCGTTTGGAGCTCCTACGAGCAGTACTTC. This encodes CASSQAVWSSYEQYF.

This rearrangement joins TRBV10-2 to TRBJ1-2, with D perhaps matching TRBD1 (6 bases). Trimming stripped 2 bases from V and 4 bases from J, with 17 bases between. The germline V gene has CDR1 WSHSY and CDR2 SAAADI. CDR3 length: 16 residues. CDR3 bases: TGCGCCAGCAGTGAGGGGTCGGGGGCTTATGGCTATGGCTACACCTTC. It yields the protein CASSEGSGAYGYGYTF.

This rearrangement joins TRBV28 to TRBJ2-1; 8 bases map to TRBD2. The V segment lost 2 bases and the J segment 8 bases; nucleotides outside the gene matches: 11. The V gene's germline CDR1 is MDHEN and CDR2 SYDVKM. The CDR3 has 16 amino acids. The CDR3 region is CASSLRQGSGTYEQFF. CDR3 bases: TGTGCCAGCAGTTTAAGGCAAGGTAGCGGGACATATGAGCAGTTCTTC. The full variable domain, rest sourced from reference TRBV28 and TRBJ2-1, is DVKVTQSSRYLVKRTGEKVFLECVQDMDHENMFWYRQDPGLGLRLIYFSYDVKMKEKGDIPEGYSVSREKKERFSLILESASTNQTSMYLCASSLRQGSGTYEQFFGPGTRLTVL.

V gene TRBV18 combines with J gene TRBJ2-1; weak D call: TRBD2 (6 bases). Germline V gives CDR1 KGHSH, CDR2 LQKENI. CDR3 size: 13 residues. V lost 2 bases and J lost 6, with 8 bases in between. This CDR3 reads CASSPEAGNEQFF. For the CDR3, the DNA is TGTGCCAGCTCACCAGAAGCGGGCAATGAGCAGTTCTTC.

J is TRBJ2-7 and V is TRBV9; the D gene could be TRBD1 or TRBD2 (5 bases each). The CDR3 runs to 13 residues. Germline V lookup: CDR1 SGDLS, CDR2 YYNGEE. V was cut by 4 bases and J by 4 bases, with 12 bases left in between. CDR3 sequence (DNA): TGTGCCAGCAGCCCCCGGGGCTTGTACGAGCAGTACTTC. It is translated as CASSPRGLYEQYF.

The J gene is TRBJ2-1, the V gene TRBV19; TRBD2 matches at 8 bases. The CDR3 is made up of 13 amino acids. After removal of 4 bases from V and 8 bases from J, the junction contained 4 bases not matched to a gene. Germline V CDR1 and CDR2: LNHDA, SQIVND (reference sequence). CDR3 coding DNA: TGTGCCAGTAGTAATGGCGGGGGGTATGAGCAGTTCTTC. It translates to CASSNGGGYEQFF.

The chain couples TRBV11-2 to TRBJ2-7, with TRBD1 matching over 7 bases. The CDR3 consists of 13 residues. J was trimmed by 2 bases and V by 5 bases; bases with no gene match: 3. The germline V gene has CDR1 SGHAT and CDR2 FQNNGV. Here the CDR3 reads CASSLGQTYEQYF. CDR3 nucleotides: TGTGCCAGCAGCCTGGGACAGACCTACGAGCAGTACTTC.

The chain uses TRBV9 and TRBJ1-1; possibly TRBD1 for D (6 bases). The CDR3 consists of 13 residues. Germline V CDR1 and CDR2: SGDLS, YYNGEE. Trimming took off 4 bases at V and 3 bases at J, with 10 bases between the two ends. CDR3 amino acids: CASSFGQYTEAFF. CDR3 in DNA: TGTGCCAGCAGCTTCGGACAGTACACTGAAGCTTTCTTT.

The CDR3 reads CASSSGLAGAYEQYF. Written as DNA, the CDR3 is TGTGCCAGCAGTTCAGGACTAGCGGGCGCCTACGAGCAGTACTTC. This chain links TRBV28 with TRBJ2-7; 11 bases fit TRBD2. The CDR3 is made up of 15 amino acids. Germline CDR1 is MDHEN and CDR2 is SYDVKM. V was pared by 4 bases and J by 2 bases, with 4 bases of the junction left unmatched.

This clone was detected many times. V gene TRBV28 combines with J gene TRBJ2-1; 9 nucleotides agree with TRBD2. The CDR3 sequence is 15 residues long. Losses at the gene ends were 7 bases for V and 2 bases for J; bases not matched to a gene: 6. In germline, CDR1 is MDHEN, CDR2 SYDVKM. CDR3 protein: CASITGGRAYNEQFF. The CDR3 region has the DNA TGTGCCAGCATCACGGGCGGGAGGGCCTACAATGAGCAGTTCTTC.

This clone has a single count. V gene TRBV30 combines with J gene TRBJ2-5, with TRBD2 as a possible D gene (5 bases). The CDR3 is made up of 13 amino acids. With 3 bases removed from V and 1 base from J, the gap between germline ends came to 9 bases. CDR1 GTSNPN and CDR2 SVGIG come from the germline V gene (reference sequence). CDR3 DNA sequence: TGTGCCTGGAGACAGCGGATCCAAGAGACCCAGTACTTC. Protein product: CAWRQRIQETQYF.

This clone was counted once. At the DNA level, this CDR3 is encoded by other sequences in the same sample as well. The CDR3 DNA is TGTGCCAGCAGCGTTGGCGGACCTGGAAACACCATATATTTT. This sequence encodes CASSVGGPGNTIYF. V is TRBV9 and J is TRBJ1-3; D is unclear. The CDR3 runs to 14 residues. Germline V gene data show CDR1 as SGDLS and CDR2 as YYNGEE. The germline V and J ends were trimmed by 2 bases and 2 bases, with 8 bases remaining between them.

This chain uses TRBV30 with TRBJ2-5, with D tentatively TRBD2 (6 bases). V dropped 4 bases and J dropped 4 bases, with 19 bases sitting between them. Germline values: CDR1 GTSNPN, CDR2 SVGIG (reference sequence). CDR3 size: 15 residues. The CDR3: CAWTLGGRVRETQYF. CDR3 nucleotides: TGTGCCTGGACCCTGGGAGGCAGGGTACGAGAGACCCAGTACTTC.

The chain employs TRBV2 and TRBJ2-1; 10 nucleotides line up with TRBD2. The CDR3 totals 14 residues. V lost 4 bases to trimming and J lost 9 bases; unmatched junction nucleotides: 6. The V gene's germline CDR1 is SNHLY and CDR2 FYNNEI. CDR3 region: CASSGLAGDIEQFF. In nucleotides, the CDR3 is TGTGCCAGCAGTGGGCTAGCGGGAGATATTGAGCAGTTCTTC.

CDR3 coding DNA: TGTGCCAGCAGCTTAGATTCGGGACAGAACACTGAAGCTTTCTTT. This translates into CASSLDSGQNTEAFF. The rearrangement uses TRBV7-2 and TRBJ1-1; D is possibly TRBD1 (6 bases). The CDR3 extends over 15 amino acids. Trimming pared 1 base from V and 1 base from J, leaving 10 bases between. Germline V CDR1 and CDR2: SGHTA, FQGNSA.

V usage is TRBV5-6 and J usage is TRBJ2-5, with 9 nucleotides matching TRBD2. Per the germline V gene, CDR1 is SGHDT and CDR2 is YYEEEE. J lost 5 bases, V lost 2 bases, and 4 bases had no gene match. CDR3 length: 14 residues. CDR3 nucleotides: TGTGCCAGCAGCTTTAGCGGGAGTAAGGAGACCCAGTACTTC. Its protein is CASSFSGSKETQYF. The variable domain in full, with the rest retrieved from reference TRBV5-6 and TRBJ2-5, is DAGVTQSPTHLIKTRGQQVTLRCSPKSGHDTVSWYQQALGQGPQFIFQYYEEEERQRGNFPDRFSGHQFPNYSSELNVNALLLGDSALYLCASSFSGSKETQYFGPGTRLLVL.